This is a list of T cell receptor beta chains from one sample in a study of T cell repertoires in cytomegalovirus infection. Each CDR3 protein gets one entry after TCRdb re-called the reads with MiXCR. The sample shows about 490,000 distinct CDR3 sequences, more than 15% of them seen only once. Input material: CD8+ T cells from PBMCs. The receptor source for this set is a human donor in good health (CMV status not recorded). Some clones in this sample may be carry-over from other donors' samples. Both conserved end residues are part of each CDR3. Rows give clone size only sometimes, using once, few, many, or a class for an expanded clone.

>TRBJ2-4|TRBV7-6|few
CASSLGTGLAKNIQYF
>TRBJ1-2|TRBV6-1|many
CASSPTMGGSYGYTF
>TRBJ2-7|TRBV27|-
CASRAGVGEQYF
>TRBJ2-1|TRBV5-6|-
CASSLLPWGRKHNEQFF
>TRBJ2-5|TRBV18|many
CASSPSRDTQETQYF
>TRBJ2-3|TRBV28|-
CASSFPGREGKLPSTDTQYF
>TRBJ2-7|TRBV6-2/TRBV6-3|many
CASSYVGDEQYF
>TRBJ2-7|TRBV19|few
CASSIMDRGLNEQYF
>TRBJ1-5|TRBV28|few
CASSSHRQDSNQPQHF
>TRBJ1-1|TRBV7-9|many
CASKRGEGTEAFF
>TRBJ1-2|TRBV14|many
CASSQAGGNYGYTF
>TRBJ2-1|TRBV12-3/TRBV12-4|-
CASSLEVETYNEQFF
>TRBJ2-3|TRBV15|-
CATSSPLRAGGTDTQYF
>TRBJ2-1|TRBV11-1|many
CASSLFRGLAGDEQFF
>TRBJ2-7|TRBV7-2|many
CASSLGQGGEQYF
>TRBJ2-7|TRBV20-1|many
CSARGRGLAASYEQYF
>TRBJ2-2|TRBV12-5|many
CASGLVIRRTANTGELFF
>TRBJ2-3|TRBV7-6|many
CASSLIAGGPGDTQYF
>TRBJ2-5|TRBV28|few
CASSPSREVGETQYF
>TRBJ1-2|TRBV28|few
CASSFDRGGGDGYTF
>TRBJ1-4|TRBV12-3/TRBV12-4|many
CASSHSARWSTNEKLFF
>TRBJ2-5|TRBV29-1|few
CSVEERPSRGETQYF
>TRBJ2-7|TRBV12-3/TRBV12-4|many
CASSLQGGVYEQYF
>TRBJ1-1|TRBV12-3/TRBV12-4|many
CASTRQGANTEAFF
>TRBJ2-1|TRBV19|few
CASSMGRGAYNEQFF
>TRBJ2-6|TRBV24-1|many
CATSDPDRVSSGANVLTF
>TRBJ2-5|TRBV7-9|many
CASSPPGDETQYF
>TRBJ2-1|TRBV28|-
CASSFSEVGEQFF
>TRBJ1-1|TRBV7-2|many
CARSFDREAFF
>TRBJ2-7|TRBV2|-
CASSDQRQDYEQYF
>TRBJ2-7|TRBV12-3/TRBV12-4|many
CASSLDRVTEQYF
>TRBJ2-4|TRBV4-1|few
CASSQEETTKNIQYF